This entry lists 28 T cell receptor beta chains sequenced from one sample in a study of shared clonotypes between healthy human individuals. Assay: immunoSEQ multiplex PCR; the TCRdb copy retains only in-frame clones and omits some. The repertoire holds roughly 2.2 million clones, with roughly 92% as singletons. The sequencing input was naive CD4+ T cells from PBMCs. Subset denoted: CD45RA+ positively selected. All receptors come from a man younger than 35 in good health. Some clones in this sample may be carry-over from other donors' samples.

The V gene is TRBV23-1, the J gene TRBJ2-7; D is possibly TRBD1 (7 bases). TRBV23-1 is sorted into the ORF group, with uncertain function. The V end was cut by 0 bases, the J end by 3 bases, with 15 bases between. The CDR3 covers 16 residues. CDR3 loop: CASSQSTGQGGYEQYF. CDR3 DNA sequence: TGCGCCAGCAGTCAATCGACAGGGCAGGGAGGCTACGAGCAGTACTTC.

The sample holds one count of this clone. V usage is TRBV6-5 and J usage is TRBJ2-7, with 10 bases aligning to TRBD1. V was pared by 2 bases and J by 5 bases, with 6 bases of the junction left unmatched. From germline, CDR1 is MNHEY and CDR2 SVGAGI. The CDR3 is made up of 15 amino acids. CDR3 residues: CASSYKTGGFDEQYF. CDR3 in DNA: TGTGCCAGCAGTTACAAGACAGGGGGCTTCGACGAGCAGTACTTC.

The rearrangement joins TRBV5-1 to TRBJ1-4, with TRBD1 identical over 8 bases. The germline V gene has CDR1 SGHRS and CDR2 YFSETQ. The CDR3 contains 16 residues. V trimming: 4 bases; J trimming: 3 bases; junction bases outside the gene matches: 8. CDR3 amino acids: CASSVQTGVANEKLFF. The CDR3 DNA is TGCGCCAGCAGCGTCCAGACAGGGGTAGCTAATGAAAAACTGTTTTTT.

With respect to this clone: Other DNA variants within this sample encode the same CDR3. The chain has TRBV5-1 and TRBJ1-2; 11 bases map to TRBD1. This CDR3 spans 14 amino acids. V shed 4 bases and J 8 bases; nucleotides not matched to a gene: 7. Germline-derived CDR1 and CDR2 are SGHRS and YFSETQ. CDR3 protein: CASSVGQGAGGYTF. The CDR3 nucleotides read TGCGCCAGCAGCGTAGGACAGGGGGCAGGAGGCTACACCTTC.

V and J are TRBV5-4 and TRBJ2-7; D is unclear. Between the trimmed V and J ends, which lost 3 bases and 7 bases, there was a span of 11 bases. This CDR3 has 12 residues. Germline loops: CDR1 SGHNT, CDR2 YYREEE (reference sequence). CDR3 sequence: CASSWARAEQYF. In DNA form, the CDR3 reads TGTGCCAGCAGCTGGGCTCGGGCAGAGCAGTACTTC.

V usage is TRBV7-8 and J usage is TRBJ2-5, with D uncertain. The V and J ends lost 2 bases and 1 base respectively, with 11 bases between them. The length of the CDR3 is 15 residues. Looked up from germline, CDR1 is SGHVS and CDR2 is FQNEAQ. In DNA, the CDR3 is TGTGCCAGCAGCTTAAAGTCAGCGCCCCAAGAGACCCAGTACTTC. Its translation is CASSLKSAPQETQYF.

This clone was recorded once. The V call is TRBV4-3, the J call TRBJ2-2; no definite D call. CDR1 is LGHNA, CDR2 YSLEER, per germline. The ends were cut back, 2 bases at V and 5 bases at J, with 9 bases in the middle. CDR3 length equals 14 residues. The CDR3 DNA sequence: TGCGCCAGCAGCCAACAAGCCGGTACCGGGGAGCTGTTTTTT. This encodes CASSQQAGTGELFF.

The table lists this clone with a few counts. The same CDR3 is also encoded by other DNA sequences in this sample. V usage is TRBV5-1 and J usage is TRBJ2-1; 11 bases fit TRBD2. Per germline, CDR1 SGHRS and CDR2 YFSETQ. V was pared by 4 bases and J by 4 bases, with 4 bases of the junction left unmatched. The CDR3 covers 15 residues. CDR3 in DNA: TGCGCCAGCAGCCCCGGGACTAGCGGTTACAATGAGCAGTTCTTC. It encodes CASSPGTSGYNEQFF.

The chain couples TRBV4-2 to TRBJ2-3; D tentatively fits TRBD1 or TRBD2 (6 bases each). V lost 4 bases and J 0 bases, leaving 11 bases between the germline ends. The CDR3 covers 15 residues. Germline CDR1 and CDR2: LGHNA and YNFKEQ. This CDR3 is CASSPSGGSTDTQYF. CDR3 sequence (DNA): TGTGCCAGCAGCCCGTCCGGGGGCAGCACAGATACGCAGTATTTT.

This chain joins TRBV7-8 and TRBJ2-1, with D tentatively TRBD1 (5 bases). Germline loops: CDR1 SGHVS, CDR2 FQNEAQ. V lost 2 bases and J 3 bases, leaving 8 bases between the germline ends. The CDR3 covers 14 residues. The CDR3 sequence is CASSLRQGYNEQFF. CDR3 sequence (DNA): TGTGCCAGCAGCTTACGGCAGGGCTACAATGAGCAGTTCTTC.

A remark on this clone: Within the sample, other DNA sequences also encode this same CDR3. This chain connects TRBV28 to TRBJ1-5, with D uncertain. The CDR3 spans 13 residues. Germline V gives CDR1 MDHEN, CDR2 SYDVKM. Trimming took 2 bases from V and 1 from J, leaving 3 bases between them. The CDR3 loop is CASSLGSNQPQHF. CDR3 nucleotide sequence: TGTGCCAGCAGTTTAGGGAGCAATCAGCCCCAGCATTTT.

This rearrangement joins TRBV5-6 to TRBJ1-2; TRBD1 is a possible D gene (6 bases). The CDR3 has 14 amino acids. Trimming removed 4 bases from V and 6 bases from J, with 16 bases in between. CDR1 and CDR2 from the germline V gene are SGHDT and YYEEEE. The CDR3 region has the DNA TGTGCCAGCAGCCCTACAGGGAACGCTCATGGCTACACCTTC. Protein product: CASSPTGNAHGYTF.

The chain recombines TRBV9 with TRBJ2-3; TRBD2 matches 7 bases. CDR1 and CDR2 (germline): SGDLS, YYNGEE. Unmatched junction bases numbered 6, after V lost 4 bases and J lost 1 base. The CDR3 totals 15 residues. Written as DNA, the CDR3 is TGTGCCAGCAGCACCGGGACTATACGCACAGATACGCAGTATTTT. This gives the protein CASSTGTIRTDTQYF. The entire variable domain, with the rest obtained from reference TRBV9 and TRBJ2-3, is as follows: DSGVTQTPKHLITATGQRVTLRCSPRSGDLSVYWYQQSLDQGLQFLIQYYNGEERAKGNILERFSAQQFPDLHSELNLSSLELGDSALYFCASSTGTIRTDTQYFGPGTRLTVL.

The CDR3 is CASARSGTGPIEYTF. The CDR3 DNA follows: TGTGCCAGCGCCCGATCCGGGACAGGCCCCATTGAGTACACCTTC. The rearrangement joins TRBV19 to TRBJ1-2; 8 bases line up with TRBD1. With V trimmed by 9 bases and J by 11 bases, 20 bases remained unmatched. Germline CDR1 LNHDA, CDR2 SQIVND (reference sequence). The CDR3 consists of 15 residues.

This chain joins TRBV5-1 and TRBJ2-2, with 9 positions matching TRBD2. Per the germline V gene, CDR1 is SGHRS and CDR2 is YFSETQ. The J segment lost 7 bases and the V segment lost 0 bases, leaving 10 bases of the junction unmatched. This CDR3 is 17 amino acids long. The CDR3 DNA reads TGCGCCAGCAGCTTGGGGCTTTTAGCGGGAGTTGGCGGGGAGCTGTTTTTT. It specifies CASSLGLLAGVGGELFF.

The chain has TRBV29-1 and TRBJ2-1, with D possibly called TRBD1 or TRBD2 (6 bases each). V shed 6 bases and J shed 4 bases, with 13 bases lying between them. This CDR3 region has 13 residues. Germline V gene sequence: CDR1 SQVTM, CDR2 ANQGSEA. The CDR3 coding sequence is TGCAGCGTGACGATAGGGGGGTACAATGAGCAGTTCTTC. It translates to CSVTIGGYNEQFF.

V is TRBV5-1 and J is TRBJ2-1; 11 positions agree with TRBD2. The CDR3 consists of 18 residues. Germline CDR1 is SGHRS and CDR2 is YFSETQ. V lost 1 base, J lost 7 bases, and 13 bases stayed unmatched. This chain's CDR3 is CASSLLSGRAWTGNEQFF. CDR3 nucleotide sequence: TGCGCCAGCAGCTTGCTTAGCGGGAGGGCCTGGACGGGGAATGAGCAGTTCTTC.

The chain is built from TRBV9 and TRBJ2-5; TRBD1 matches 10 bases. Trimming removed 4 bases from V and 5 bases from J; junction bases left unmatched: 8. Germline values: CDR1 SGDLS, CDR2 YYNGEE. The CDR3 length is 15 residues. This CDR3 is CASSPRQGALETQYF. The DNA of the CDR3 is TGTGCCAGCAGCCCACGACAGGGGGCATTGGAGACCCAGTACTTC.

This clone has just one count. J is TRBJ1-4 and V is TRBV5-1; 7 bases are shared with TRBD1. Trimming took 4 bases from V and 4 from J; bases not matched to a gene: 7. The CDR3 sequence is 15 residues long. Germline V gene data show CDR1 as SGHRS and CDR2 as YFSETQ. CDR3 nucleotide sequence: TGCGCCAGCAGCCCCCTGACAGGGTATAATGAAAAACTGTTTTTT. Residues: CASSPLTGYNEKLFF.

The chain recombines TRBV5-1 with TRBJ2-3; 7 bases match TRBD2. CDR3 length equals 20 residues. Germline CDR1 and CDR2: SGHRS and YFSETQ. The ends lost 0 bases at V and 0 bases at J; junction bases unmatched: 16. The DNA of the CDR3 is TGCGCCAGCAGCTTGGCGGCTAGCGGATCTTCTACTTTTAGCACAGATACGCAGTATTTT. Translating gives CASSLAASGSSTFSTDTQYF.

This chain joins TRBV29-1 and TRBJ1-1; weak D call: TRBD1 (5 bases). Per the germline V gene, CDR1 is SQVTM and CDR2 is ANQGSEA. V lost 4 bases and J lost 6, with 15 bases in between. CDR3 length equals 13 residues. The CDR3 bases are TGCAGCGTTGGATCGTTGCGGGGCTCTGAAGCTTTCTTT. Translated: CSVGSLRGSEAFF.

V and J are TRBV7-9 and TRBJ2-1, with no clear D. CDR3 length: 12 residues. Germline CDR1 reads SEHNR; CDR2 reads FQNEAQ (reference sequence). V gave up 5 bases and J gave up 9 bases, with 11 bases separating them. The chain's CDR3 is CASSVQEGEQFF. Here the CDR3 DNA reads TGTGCCAGCAGCGTTCAAGAAGGTGAGCAGTTCTTC.

The chain is built from TRBV6-5 and TRBJ1-5; D may be TRBD1 (5 bases). CDR1 MNHEY and CDR2 SVGAGI come from the germline V gene. This CDR3 has 14 residues. V dropped 6 bases and J dropped 0 bases, with 9 bases sitting between them. CDR3 DNA: TGTGCCAGCAGAGCAGGGACTAGCAATCAGCCCCAGCATTTT. It specifies CASRAGTSNQPQHF.

The chain combines TRBV19 with TRBJ1-1, with 7 nucleotides matching TRBD1. The CDR3 is made up of 15 amino acids. V lost 5 bases, J lost 5 bases, and 11 bases stayed unmatched. The germline V gene encodes CDR1 LNHDA and CDR2 SQIVND (reference sequence). The CDR3 DNA is TGTGCCAGTAGTCTCCGACAGGGCAGGTGGACTGAAGCTTTCTTT. This sequence encodes CASSLRQGRWTEAFF.

The rearrangement joins TRBV5-1 to TRBJ2-1; D is unresolved. Germline V gene sequence: CDR1 SGHRS, CDR2 YFSETQ. V lost 7 bases to trimming and J lost 0 bases, with 11 bases between them. This CDR3 is built from 14 residues. The DNA of the CDR3 is TGCGCCAGCTACTACCCGGGCTCCTACAATGAGCAGTTCTTC. Its protein product is CASYYPGSYNEQFF. The full variable domain, rest sourced from reference TRBV5-1 and TRBJ2-1, is KAGVTQTPRYLIKTRGQQVTLSCSPISGHRSVSWYQQTPGQGLQFLFEYFSETQRNKGNFPGRFSGRQFSNSRSEMNVSTLELGDSALYLCASYYPGSYNEQFFGPGTRLTVL.

The V gene is TRBV10-3, the J gene TRBJ1-1; D ambiguous. Germline assignment: CDR1 ENHRY and CDR2 SYGVKD. With 6 bases removed from V and 4 bases from J, the gap between germline ends came to 12 bases. This CDR3 has 13 amino acids. CDR3: CAISGISSTEAFF. CDR3 sequence (DNA): TGTGCCATCAGCGGTATCTCGAGCACTGAAGCTTTCTTT.

This clone was recorded a few times. The chain combines TRBV6-6 with TRBJ2-1, with a weak D call TRBD1 (5 bases). The CDR3 loop spans 11 amino acids. The germline gives CDR1 MNHNY, CDR2 SVGAGI (reference sequence). The V and J ends lost 5 bases and 12 bases respectively, with 11 bases between them. Written as DNA, the CDR3 is TGTGCCAGCAGTAACCGGACAACGCAGTTCTTC. It is translated as CASSNRTTQFF.

CDR3 amino acids: CASSGTTGLPYNEQFF. CDR3 sequence (DNA): TGTGCCAGCAGTGGCACAACAGGGTTGCCCTACAATGAGCAGTTCTTC. This chain uses TRBV6-1 with TRBJ2-1, with TRBD1 as a possible D gene (6 bases). Germline V gives CDR1 MNHNS, CDR2 SASEGT. Trimming took off 4 bases at V and 2 bases at J, with 15 bases between the two ends. This CDR3 is 16 amino acids long.